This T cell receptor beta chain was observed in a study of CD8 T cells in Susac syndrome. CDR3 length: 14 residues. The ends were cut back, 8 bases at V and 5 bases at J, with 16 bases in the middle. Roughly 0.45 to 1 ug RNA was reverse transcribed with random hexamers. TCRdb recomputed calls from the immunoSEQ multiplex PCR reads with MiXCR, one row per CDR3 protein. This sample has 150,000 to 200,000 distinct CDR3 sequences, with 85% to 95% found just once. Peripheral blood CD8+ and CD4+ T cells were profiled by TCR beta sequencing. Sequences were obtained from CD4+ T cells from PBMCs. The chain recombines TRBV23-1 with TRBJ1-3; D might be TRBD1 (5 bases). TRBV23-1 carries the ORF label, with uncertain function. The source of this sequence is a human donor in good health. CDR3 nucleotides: TGCGCCAGCCCAAAACCCGCAGGGAGAAACACCATATATTTT. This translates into CASPKPAGRNTIYF.